A single sample is the source of the 21 T cell receptor beta chains below, sequenced in a study of blood T cell repertoires in COVID-19. Profiling relied on immunoSEQ multiplex PCR, and the TCRdb table lists in-frame clones only, not all of them. The sample holds approximately 100,000 clones; around 92% are singletons and the top ten take approximately 5.4%. Input material: peripheral blood. The source of these receptors is a man between 45 and 60 years old with active COVID-19.

The CDR3 DNA reads TGCGCCAGCAGTCAAGGACAGGGGACCTACGAGCAGTACTTC. Translated, it gives CASSQGQGTYEQYF. The chain employs TRBV23-1 and TRBJ2-7; the match to TRBD1 covers 9 bases. TRBV23-1 is given ORF status, its function remaining uncertain. This CDR3 comprises 14 residues. Trimming removed 2 bases from V and 2 bases from J; junction bases left unmatched: 1.

As for this clone: One end of the junction does not line up with germline, which may come from a read error. This sequence joins TRBV19 and TRBJ2-1, with 9 bases aligning to TRBD2. The CDR3 sequence is 15 residues long. Germline V gene lookup returns CDR1 LNHDA and CDR2 SQIVND (reference sequence). CDR3 in DNA: TGTGCCAGTACCTACCAGCGGGGGGCCTACAATGAACAGTTCTTC. Amino acids: CASTYQRGAYNEQFF.

The chain recombines TRBV5-1 with TRBJ1-5; 8 nucleotides agree with TRBD1. The CDR3 sequence is 16 residues long. J gave up 6 bases and V 3 bases, and 11 bases lay outside the gene matches. CDR1 is SGHRS, CDR2 YFSETQ, per germline. Written as DNA, the CDR3 is TGCGCCAGCAGCTCCGGACAGGGAGGATTGGGTCAGCCCCAGCATTTT. This sequence encodes CASSSGQGGLGQPQHF.

The rearrangement links TRBV27 to TRBJ2-1; the match to TRBD2 covers 10 bases. CDR1 MNHEY and CDR2 SMNVEV come from the germline V gene (reference sequence). There are 18 residues in the CDR3. With 3 bases clipped from V and 6 bases from J, the junction kept 14 bases outside the gene matches. In DNA, the CDR3 is TGTGCCAGCAGTTTCCCCCCGAACCTAGCGGGAGTTCTCAATGAGCAGTTCTTC. Translated: CASSFPPNLAGVLNEQFF.

In DNA, the CDR3 is TGCGCCAGCAGCGTCGGCGGTTACAATGAGCAGTTCTTC. This sequence encodes CASSVGGYNEQFF. The chain links TRBV5-1 to TRBJ2-1, with D unresolved. Trimming pared 4 bases from V and 4 bases from J, leaving 9 bases between. CDR1 is SGHRS, CDR2 YFSETQ, per germline. The CDR3 length is 13 residues.

The chain has TRBV4-2 and TRBJ2-7; 7 bases are a match to TRBD2. Germline V gene lookup returns CDR1 LGHNA and CDR2 YNFKEQ. The J segment lost 5 bases and the V segment lost 1 base, leaving 11 bases of the junction unmatched. This CDR3 comprises 16 residues. CDR3 nucleotide sequence: TGTGCCAGCAGCCAAGTATGGCGGGCGGGAGAGGACGAGCAGTACTTC. Protein product: CASSQVWRAGEDEQYF.

Of note for this clone: Other DNA sequences in the sample encode the same CDR3. V gene TRBV2 combines with J gene TRBJ1-5; D ambiguous. Germline CDR1 and CDR2: SNHLY and FYNNEI. The CDR3 has 13 amino acids. V gave up 7 bases and J gave up 0 bases, with 7 bases separating them. For the CDR3, the DNA is TGTGCCAGCATGAGAGGTAGCAATCAGCCCCAGCATTTT. Protein product: CASMRGSNQPQHF.

The chain employs TRBV21-1 and TRBJ2-7; whether TRBD2, the table's D call, matches the DNA was not checked. TRBV21-1 represents a pseudogene. The CDR3 runs to 16 residues. CDR3 coding DNA: TGTGCCAGCAGCAAAGTGTTGCGCGGGACTATTTACGAGCAGTACTTC. Protein product: CASSKVLRGTIYEQYF.

This rearrangement joins TRBV11-2 to TRBJ1-3, with D perhaps TRBD1 (6 bases). The CDR3 runs to 17 residues. Trimming removed 0 bases from V and 0 bases from J, with 12 bases in between. Germline V gene sequence: CDR1 SGHAT, CDR2 FQNNGV. Here the CDR3 DNA reads TGTGCCAGCAGCTTAGAGCCCCGGACAGTCTCTGGAAACACCATATATTTT. Translating gives CASSLEPRTVSGNTIYF.

The chain recombines TRBV28 with TRBJ1-4, with D tentatively TRBD1 (5 bases). The CDR3 spans 14 residues. Germline lookup yields CDR1 MDHEN and CDR2 SYDVKM. V lost 7 bases and J lost 0, with 9 bases in between. The CDR3 nucleotides read TGTGCCAGCACCATACAGGCAACTAATGAAAAACTGTTTTTT. Protein: CASTIQATNEKLFF.

The chain couples TRBV3-1 (or the pseudogene TRBV3-2) to TRBJ2-7; 10 bases map to TRBD1. The germline V gene has CDR1 LGHDT and CDR2 YNNKEL (reference sequence). Trimming cost V 6 bases and J 2 bases; bases outside gene matches: 4. The CDR3 runs 14 residues. The chain's CDR3 is CASSRDRGPYEQYF. Here the CDR3 DNA reads TGTGCCAGCAGTCGGGACAGGGGACCCTACGAGCAGTACTTC.

The chain carries TRBV2 and TRBJ2-5; 12 nucleotides align to TRBD2. With 8 bases clipped from V and 6 bases from J, the junction kept 7 bases outside the gene matches. Germline CDR1 SNHLY, CDR2 FYNNEI. The CDR3 is 14 residues long. CDR3 nucleotide sequence: TGTGCCAGCTCGGGACTAGCGGGTCAAAAGACCCAGTACTTC. The encoded protein is CASSGLAGQKTQYF.

V and J are TRBV9 and TRBJ1-6, with 7 bases identical to TRBD1. V lost 3 bases and J lost 4; bases outside the gene matches: 7. The germline V gene encodes CDR1 SGDLS and CDR2 YYNGEE. CDR3 size: 16 residues. The CDR3 region has the DNA TGTGCCAGCAGCGGTCGGGGGACAGATTATAATTCACCCCTCCACTTT. It codes for CASSGRGTDYNSPLHF. The whole variable domain, remainder taken from reference TRBV9 and TRBJ1-6, is DSGVTQTPKHLITATGQRVTLRCSPRSGDLSVYWYQQSLDQGLQFLIQYYNGEERAKGNILERFSAQQFPDLHSELNLSSLELGDSALYFCASSGRGTDYNSPLHFGNGTRLTVT.

This chain connects TRBV11-2 to TRBJ2-1; D is perhaps TRBD2 (6 bases). Trimming stripped 5 bases from V and 7 bases from J, with 15 bases between. The CDR3 has 14 amino acids. Germline V gene sequence: CDR1 SGHAT, CDR2 FQNNGV. The CDR3: CASSGGIATNEQFF. CDR3 DNA sequence: TGTGCCAGCAGCGGCGGGATAGCGACTAATGAGCAGTTCTTC.

A word on this clone: One end of the junction fails to match germline, which may point to a read error. The V gene is TRBV5-6, the J gene TRBJ2-3, with TRBD2 identical over 8 bases. Per the germline V gene, CDR1 is SGHDT and CDR2 is YYEEEE. This CDR3 has 11 residues. CDR3 nucleotide sequence: TGTGCCAGCAGCTTGTCGCGGGAGGTGAGTTTT. It yields the protein CASSLSREVSF.

This clone was found a few times. The chain joins TRBV6-1 to TRBJ1-3, with D maybe TRBD1 (5 bases). With 2 bases removed from V and 0 bases from J, the gap between germline ends came to 14 bases. The CDR3 is 17 residues long. The germline V gene has CDR1 MNHNS and CDR2 SASEGT. The CDR3 region has the DNA TGTGCCAGCAGTGAAAGGGCAGGGCCACGCTCTGGAAACACCATATATTTT. Protein: CASSERAGPRSGNTIYF.

This chain links TRBV11-2 with TRBJ2-7; 8 bases map to TRBD1. Trimming took 5 bases from V and 3 from J; bases not matched to a gene: 6. Per germline, CDR1 SGHAT and CDR2 FQNNGV. The CDR3 runs 14 residues. CDR3 amino acids: CASSPVRGLYEQYF. The CDR3 DNA is TGTGCCAGCAGCCCCGTCAGGGGGCTCTACGAGCAGTACTTC.

The V gene is TRBV7-6, the J gene TRBJ1-1; the D is unclear. The CDR3 is 14 residues long. Per germline, CDR1 SGHVS and CDR2 FNYEAQ. Trimming stripped 5 bases from V and 10 bases from J, with 20 bases between. The CDR3 DNA reads as TGTGCCAGCAGCCAGCTCTCGGGAAAGGAAGGAGCTTTCTTT. It translates to CASSQLSGKEGAFF.

This clone was seen once. The rearrangement joins TRBV6-5 to TRBJ1-1; D may be TRBD1 (6 bases). CDR3 length: 13 amino acids. The V gene lost 5 bases and the J gene lost 1 base, with 8 bases spanning the gap. Germline lookup yields CDR1 MNHEY and CDR2 SVGAGI. The DNA of the CDR3 is TGTGCCAGCAGTCGGGACAAGAACACTGAAGCTTTCTTT. Translation: CASSRDKNTEAFF.

This clone was detected once. The rearrangement joins TRBV6-5 to TRBJ1-1; D remains ambiguous. This CDR3 has 13 amino acids. Trimming took 2 bases from V and 1 from J, leaving 5 bases between them. Germline loops: CDR1 MNHEY, CDR2 SVGAGI. CDR3 DNA sequence: TGTGCCAGCAGTTACGCAGGGAACACTGAAGCTTTCTTT. This translates into CASSYAGNTEAFF.

J is TRBJ2-7 and V is TRBV6-6, with unresolved D. This CDR3 has 13 amino acids. V lost 2 bases and J lost 3, with 8 bases in between. Germline V gives CDR1 MNHNY, CDR2 SVGAGI (reference sequence). This CDR3 is CASSYQQDYEQYF. The CDR3 nucleotides read TGTGCCAGCAGTTACCAGCAGGACTACGAGCAGTACTTC.